The 16 T cell receptor beta chains reported below all come from one sample, sequenced in a study of OX40 agonist ivuxolimab in advanced cancers. Generated by immunoSEQ multiplex PCR, the TCRdb table keeps only in-frame clones and is missing some. The profile shows around 64,000 clones, nearly 90% of them singletons. The material sequenced was CD4+ or CD8+ T cells sorted from blood, taken in a trial of the OX40 agonist ivuxolimab. These receptors all stem from an adult with an advanced solid tumor such as melanoma, head and neck, liver or kidney cancer.

The chain links TRBV6-5 to TRBJ1-4; a weak D match, TRBD1 (5 bases). Germline CDR1 and CDR2: MNHEY and SVGAGI. CDR3 length: 15 amino acids. V dropped 0 bases and J dropped 8 bases, with 13 bases sitting between them. The CDR3 nucleotides are TGTGCCAGCAGTTACTCGGGGGTGGGTCGGGAAAAACTGTTTTTT. Translated: CASSYSGVGREKLFF.

The sample holds one count of this clone. V is TRBV9 and J is TRBJ2-1; 13 bases match TRBD2. The germline V gene encodes CDR1 SGDLS and CDR2 YYNGEE. The CDR3 is 14 residues long. Trimming cost V 3 bases and J 12 bases; bases outside gene matches: 6. The CDR3 region is CASSEGTSGTRQFF. The CDR3 region has the DNA TGTGCCAGCAGCGAGGGGACTAGCGGGACCAGGCAGTTCTTC.

This rearrangement joins TRBV4-3 to TRBJ2-3; TRBD2 matches 9 bases. CDR3 length: 16 amino acids. The ends lost 1 base at V and 4 bases at J; junction bases unmatched: 6. Germline V lookup: CDR1 LGHNA, CDR2 YSLEER. CDR3 in DNA: TGCGCCAGCAGCCAAGCGGCGGGAGGGCCGTCAGATACGCAGTATTTT. It encodes CASSQAAGGPSDTQYF.

This clone has a single count. The genes are TRBV7-2 and TRBJ2-7; 9 bases align to TRBD2. V was pared by 5 bases and J by 12 bases, with 14 bases of the junction left unmatched. The germline gives CDR1 SGHTA, CDR2 FQGNSA. The length of the CDR3 is 14 residues. The CDR3 sequence is CASSEDSGSPSWYF. In nucleotides, the CDR3 is TGTGCCAGCAGCGAAGATAGCGGGAGTCCTTCCTGGTACTTC. Drawing the rest from reference TRBV7-2 and TRBJ2-7, the complete variable domain is GAGVSQSPSNKVTEKGKDVELRCDPISGHTALYWYRQSLGQGLEFLIYFQGNSAPDKSGLPSDRFSAERTGGSVSTLTIQRTQQEDSAVYLCASSEDSGSPSWYFGPGTRLTVT.

The chain uses TRBV7-2 and TRBJ2-3; a possible D gene is TRBD2 (6 bases). The germline V gene encodes CDR1 SGHTA and CDR2 FQGNSA. The CDR3 totals 15 residues. Trimming cost V 0 bases and J 7 bases, with 14 bases left between them. CDR3 loop: CASSLARGSGNTQYF. In DNA, the CDR3 is TGTGCCAGCAGCTTAGCCCGCGGTAGCGGAAATACGCAGTATTTT.

The chain is built from TRBV19 and TRBJ2-3; the D is unclear. The CDR3 consists of 10 residues. With 6 bases removed from V and 8 bases from J, the gap between germline ends came to 6 bases. The V gene's germline CDR1 is LNHDA and CDR2 SQIVND (reference sequence). CDR3 nucleotide sequence: TGTGCCAGTAGCGGTGGTACGCAGTATTTT. This codes for CASSGGTQYF.

This clone was recorded once. The chain is built from TRBV11-2 and TRBJ2-4; D perhaps matches TRBD2 (7 bases). This CDR3 has 16 residues. Germline V gene sequence: CDR1 SGHAT, CDR2 FQNNGV. V lost 1 base and J lost 2, with 12 bases in between. CDR3 protein: CASSLAGGLTKNIQYF. The CDR3 bases are TGTGCCAGCAGCTTAGCCGGGGGGCTTACCAAAAACATTCAGTACTTC.

The rearrangement links TRBV19 to TRBJ2-7; 8 bases line up with TRBD1. The CDR3 runs 16 residues. Per the germline V gene, CDR1 is LNHDA and CDR2 is SQIVND (reference sequence). V lost 6 bases to trimming and J lost 3 bases; unmatched junction nucleotides: 13. CDR3: CASSLRDRPGLYEQYF. In DNA, the CDR3 is TGTGCCAGTAGCCTTCGGGACAGGCCCGGCCTCTACGAGCAGTACTTC.

The chain uses TRBV7-6 and TRBJ2-4; either TRBD1 or TRBD2 may supply D (5 bases each). The CDR3 runs to 16 residues. CDR1 and CDR2 (germline): SGHVS, FNYEAQ. V was clipped by 5 bases and J by 0 bases, with 14 bases between them. Here the CDR3 DNA reads TGTGCCAGCAGCCGGGGCCCCACGCTAGCCAAAAACATTCAGTACTTC. Its translation is CASSRGPTLAKNIQYF.

The chain employs TRBV2 and TRBJ2-7; 8 positions agree with TRBD1. Per the germline V gene, CDR1 is SNHLY and CDR2 is FYNNEI. The trim removed 4 bases at V and 2 bases at J, leaving 4 bases unmatched. This CDR3 contains 14 residues. The CDR3 DNA reads as TGTGCCAGCAGTGCCGGGACAGGTACCTACGAGCAGTACTTC. Protein sequence: CASSAGTGTYEQYF.

J is TRBJ2-5 and V is TRBV7-9; 11 bases are a match to TRBD2. The CDR3 consists of 16 residues. V was clipped by 3 bases and J by 5 bases; unmatched bases: 8. From germline, CDR1 is SEHNR and CDR2 FQNEAQ (reference sequence). CDR3 region: CASSFGLAGGRETQYF. CDR3 coding DNA: TGTGCCAGCAGCTTTGGGCTAGCGGGAGGTCGGGAGACCCAGTACTTC.

This clone was found a few times. The chain recombines TRBV5-1 with TRBJ2-5; maybe TRBD1 (6 bases). V lost 1 base and J 3 bases, leaving 7 bases between the germline ends. The CDR3 length is 13 residues. Germline CDR1 is SGHRS and CDR2 is YFSETQ. The CDR3 DNA reads TGCGCCAGCAGCTTGCCAGGGGAAGAGACCCAGTACTTC. This codes for CASSLPGEETQYF.

The chain couples TRBV14 to TRBJ2-7; TRBD2 matches at 10 bases. The ends lost 5 bases at V and 3 bases at J; junction bases unmatched: 10. The germline CDR1 and CDR2 sequences are SGHDN and FVKESK. The CDR3 has 16 amino acids. CDR3 in DNA: TGTGCCAGCAGCTCCCTTCATCGGACTAGCGGCTACGAGCAGTACTTC. Encoded protein: CASSSLHRTSGYEQYF.

The chain combines TRBV19 with TRBJ2-5; 10 nucleotides line up with TRBD1. The CDR3 has 15 amino acids. V dropped 3 bases and J dropped 5; count of bases not matched to a gene: 6. Per the germline V gene, CDR1 is LNHDA and CDR2 is SQIVND (reference sequence). For the CDR3, the DNA is TGTGCCAGTAGTATTTCGACAGGGGGCTTGGAGACCCAGTACTTC. Translating it yields CASSISTGGLETQYF.

This clone has only a few counts. The genes are TRBV28 and TRBJ2-5, with TRBD1 as a possible D gene (5 bases). The ends were cut back, 8 bases at V and 1 base at J, with 8 bases in the middle. This CDR3 comprises 12 residues. Per the germline V gene, CDR1 is MDHEN and CDR2 is SYDVKM. The CDR3 is CASAGFQETQYF. Here the CDR3 DNA reads TGTGCCAGCGCAGGGTTCCAAGAGACCCAGTACTTC.

The chain combines TRBV4-1 with TRBJ1-3; a weak D match, TRBD1 (6 bases). V dropped 0 bases and J dropped 0 bases, with 12 bases sitting between them. The CDR3 contains 17 residues. Germline CDR1 reads MGHRA; CDR2 reads YSYEKL. CDR3 nucleotides: TGCGCCAGCAGCCAAGAGGGGGGAGGGGGCTCTGGAAACACCATATATTTT. As protein: CASSQEGGGGSGNTIYF.